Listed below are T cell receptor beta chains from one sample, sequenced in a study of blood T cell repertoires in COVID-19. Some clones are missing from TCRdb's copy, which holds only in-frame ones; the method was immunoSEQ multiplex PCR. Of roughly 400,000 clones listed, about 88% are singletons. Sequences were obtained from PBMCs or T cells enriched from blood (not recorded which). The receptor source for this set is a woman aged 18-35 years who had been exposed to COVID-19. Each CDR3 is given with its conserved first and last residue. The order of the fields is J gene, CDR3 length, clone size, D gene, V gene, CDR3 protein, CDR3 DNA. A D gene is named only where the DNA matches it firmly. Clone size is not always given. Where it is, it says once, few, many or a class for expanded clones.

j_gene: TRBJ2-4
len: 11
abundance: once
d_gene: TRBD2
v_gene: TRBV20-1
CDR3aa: CSASTSGVQYF
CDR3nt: TGCAGTGCTAGTACCAGCGGGGTTCAGTACTTC

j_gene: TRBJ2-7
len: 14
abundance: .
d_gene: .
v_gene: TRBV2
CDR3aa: CASSGGRDNYEQYF
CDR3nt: TGTGCCAGCAGTGGGGGGAGGGACAACTACGAGCAGTACTTC

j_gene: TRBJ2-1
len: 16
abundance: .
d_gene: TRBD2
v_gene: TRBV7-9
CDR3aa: CASSALGGSSYNEQFF
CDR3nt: TGTGCCAGCAGCGCCCTCGGGGGGAGCTCCTACAATGAGCAGTTCTTC

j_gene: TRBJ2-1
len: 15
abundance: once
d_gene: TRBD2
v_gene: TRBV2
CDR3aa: CASSGGGRTYNEQFF
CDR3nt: TGTGCCAGCAGTGGCGGGGGGCGGACCTACAATGAGCAGTTCTTC

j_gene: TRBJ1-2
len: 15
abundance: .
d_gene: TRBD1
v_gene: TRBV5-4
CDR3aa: CASSAGQGAVYGYTF
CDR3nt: TGTGCCAGCAGCGCTGGACAGGGGGCAGTCTATGGCTACACCTTC

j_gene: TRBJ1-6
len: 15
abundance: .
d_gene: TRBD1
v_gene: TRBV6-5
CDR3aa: CASSYSIGTESPLHF
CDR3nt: TGTGCCAGCAGTTACTCCATAGGGACAGAATCACCCCTCCACTTT

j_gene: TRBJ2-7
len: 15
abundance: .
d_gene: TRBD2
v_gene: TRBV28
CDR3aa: CASSSAVSGRYEQYF
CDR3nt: TGTGCCAGCAGTTCCGCGGTGAGCGGGAGGTACGAGCAGTACTTC

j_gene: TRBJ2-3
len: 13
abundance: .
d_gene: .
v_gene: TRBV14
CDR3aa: CASSQGVGGTQYF
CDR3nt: TGTGCCAGCAGCCAAGGGGTCGGGGGAACGCAGTATTTT

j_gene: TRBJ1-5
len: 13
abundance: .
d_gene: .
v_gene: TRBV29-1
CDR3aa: CSVGSGGNQPQHF
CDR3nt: TGCAGCGTTGGAAGCGGTGGCAATCAGCCCCAGCATTTT

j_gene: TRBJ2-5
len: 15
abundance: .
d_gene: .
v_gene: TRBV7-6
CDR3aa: CASSKFVGERETQYF
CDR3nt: TGTGCCAGCAGCAAATTCGTCGGGGAGCGGGAGACCCAGTACTTC

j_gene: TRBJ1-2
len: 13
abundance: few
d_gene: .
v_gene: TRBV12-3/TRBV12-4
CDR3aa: CASSLGTYYGYTF
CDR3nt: TGTGCCAGCAGTTTGGGCACCTACTATGGCTACACCTTC

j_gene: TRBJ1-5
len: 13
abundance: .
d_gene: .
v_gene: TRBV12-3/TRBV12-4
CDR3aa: CASRERVNQPQHF
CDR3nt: TGTGCCAGCAGAGAGAGGGTGAATCAGCCCCAGCATTTT

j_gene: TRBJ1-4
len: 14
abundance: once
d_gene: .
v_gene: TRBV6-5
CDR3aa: CASRSGGQGEKLFF
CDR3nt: TGTGCCAGCCGCAGCGGGGGGCAGGGGGAAAAACTGTTTTTT

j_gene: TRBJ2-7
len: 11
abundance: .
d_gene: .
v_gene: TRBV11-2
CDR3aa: CASRSGAEQYF
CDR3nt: TGTGCCAGCAGGTCAGGGGCCGAGCAGTACTTC

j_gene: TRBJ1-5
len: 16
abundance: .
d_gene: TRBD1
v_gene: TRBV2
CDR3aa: CASRARTGDSNQPQHF
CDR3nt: TGTGCCAGCAGGGCCCGGACAGGGGATAGCAATCAGCCCCAGCATTTT

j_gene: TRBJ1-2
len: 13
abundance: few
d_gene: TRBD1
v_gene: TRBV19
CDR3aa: CASRTGQGYGYTF
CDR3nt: TGTGCCAGTAGAACGGGACAGGGGTATGGCTACACCTTC

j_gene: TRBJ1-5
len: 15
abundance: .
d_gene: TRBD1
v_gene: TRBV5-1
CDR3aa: CASSLGGTVREPQHF
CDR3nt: TGCGCCAGCAGCTTGGGTGGGACAGTTCGCGAGCCCCAGCATTTT

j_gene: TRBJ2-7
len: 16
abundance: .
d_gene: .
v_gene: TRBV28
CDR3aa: CASSYTPVDRYYEQYF
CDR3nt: TGTGCCAGCAGCTACACCCCGGTGGACAGATACTACGAGCAGTACTTC

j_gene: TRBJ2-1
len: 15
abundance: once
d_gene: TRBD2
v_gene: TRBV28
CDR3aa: CASSPSSGRFDEQFF
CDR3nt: TGTGCCAGCAGTCCCTCTAGCGGGAGGTTCGACGAGCAGTTCTTC

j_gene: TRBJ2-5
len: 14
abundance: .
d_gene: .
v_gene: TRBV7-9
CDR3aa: CASSLLSPQETQYF
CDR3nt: TGTGCCAGCAGCTTATTGTCTCCGCAAGAGACCCAGTACTTC

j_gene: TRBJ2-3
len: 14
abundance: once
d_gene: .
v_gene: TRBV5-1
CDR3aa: CASSSRDFTDTQYF
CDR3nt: TGCGCCAGCAGTTCCCGGGATTTCACAGATACGCAGTATTTT